This T cell receptor beta chain was profiled in a study of spatial heterogeneity in lung cancer. The wider study: The average appearance count of each unique TCR and UMI combination in raw reads was more than 9.5.

For this clonotype: Since the library was made to target alpha chains, this beta chain is a stray read and its abundance is not meaningful.

Time point given: sample taken at primary tumor resection. The sequenced material consisted of unsorted whole RNA from tumor, nontumor lung or frozen PBMC. Germline lookup yields CDR1 SGHVS and CDR2 FNYEAQ. V lost 0 bases, J lost 7 bases, and 12 bases lay in between. This CDR3 is 14 amino acids long. TCR cDNA molecules each carried a unique molecular identifier. Via MiXCR, TCRdb re-called the 5' RACE reads, giving one row per CDR3 protein. This table holds a few thousand distinct CDR3 sequences, around 20% found once. The rearrangement links TRBV7-6 to TRBJ2-5; tentatively, D is TRBD2 (5 bases). This sample comprised normal lung tissue next to the tumor, obtained at surgery. The receptor was derived from a male donor with early-stage non-small cell lung cancer. The CDR3 reads CASSLASVPGTQYF. In nucleotides, the CDR3 is TGTGCCAGCAGCTTAGCTAGCGTCCCCGGGACCCAGTACTTC.